This TCR beta chain was sequenced for a study of Graves' ophthalmopathy and Graves' hyperthyroidism. On the study more broadly: Stable hyperthyroidism denotes an absence of ophthalmopathy throughout 18 months of follow-up.

The CDR3 has 14 residues. CDR1 is MNHEY and CDR2 is SVGAGI in the germline V gene. Trimming took 5 bases from V and 3 from J; bases not matched to a gene: 3. Whole-study results and caveats: Ophthalmopathy progression prediction by the model yielded a sensitivity of about 70% and a specificity of nearly 75%.

New diagnoses, under 2 months' duration, and ages 18 to 65 characterized the hyperthyroidism patients. The TCR beta CDR3 regions underwent amplification from RNA transcripts. RT-PCR with HTBI primers came first, then second-round multiplex PCR. TCRdb re-analysed the multiplex PCR reads in MiXCR, keeping a single row per CDR3 protein. Among around 590,000 distinct CDR3 sequences listed, just under 40% were seen once. This clonotype was picked up many times. The antigen is unknown. The TCR sequence derives from an adult man with Graves' hyperthyroidism. J is TRBJ2-7 and V is TRBV6-5, with 11 bases aligning to TRBD1. Sequencing was performed on peripheral blood or thyroid tissue (not recorded which). The CDR3 DNA sequence: TGTGCCAGCAGTGACGGGACAGGGGGCTACGAGCAGTACTTC. Translated, it gives CASSDGTGGYEQYF.